Following are 30 T cell receptor beta chains from one sample sequenced in a study of T cell repertoires in cytomegalovirus infection. Using its own MiXCR run on the reads, TCRdb lists one record per CDR3 protein. Of about 310,000 distinct CDR3 sequences detected, around 9.6% appear once; the ten largest clones hold approximately 2.3%. Sequenced sample: PBMCs. The receptors originated from a human donor in good health (CMV status not recorded). Some clones in this sample may be carry-over from other donors' samples.

This clonotype has a count of ten or more. The J gene is TRBJ2-7, the V gene TRBV3-1; D uncertain. Trimming left V 0 bases short and J 12 bases short, with 12 bases between. In germline, CDR1 is LGHDT, CDR2 YNNKEL (reference sequence). The CDR3 is 12 residues long. The CDR3 protein is CASSQDRTLSYF. DNA of the CDR3: TGTGCCAGCAGCCAAGATAGAACATTGTCGTACTTC.

This clonotype was seen more than once but under ten times. V gene TRBV29-1 combines with J gene TRBJ2-7; D is perhaps TRBD1 (5 bases). CDR3 length: 13 residues. The germline V gene encodes CDR1 SQVTM and CDR2 ANQGSEA. V was trimmed by 4 bases and J by 4 bases, leaving 14 bases between them. CDR3 region: CSVARGAGYEQYF. For the CDR3, the DNA is TGCAGCGTTGCAAGGGGCGCCGGGTACGAGCAGTACTTC.

This clonotype showed up many times. CDR3 in DNA: TGTGCCAGCAGTTACACCCACGGTACGCAGTATTTT. Amino acids: CASSYTHGTQYF. The chain employs TRBV6-2 or TRBV6-3 and TRBJ2-3; D unclear. Germline-derived CDR1 and CDR2 are MNHEY and SVGEGT. The CDR3 is 12 amino acids. The V end was cut by 2 bases, the J end by 8 bases, with 8 bases between.

The table lists this clonotype with many counts. V and J are TRBV10-3 and TRBJ1-6; TRBD1 is a possible D gene (5 bases). Trimming pared 9 bases from V and 3 bases from J, leaving 9 bases between. The germline V gene encodes CDR1 ENHRY and CDR2 SYGVKD. The CDR3 loop spans 13 amino acids. CDR3 amino acids: CAMQGFYNSPLHF. The CDR3 DNA reads TGTGCCATGCAGGGATTCTATAATTCACCCCTCCACTTT.

This clonotype has a count of ten or more. This chain uses TRBV12-3 or TRBV12-4 with TRBJ2-7, with D possibly being TRBD2 (6 bases). CDR3 length equals 13 residues. V was clipped by 8 bases and J by 0 bases, with 11 bases between them. The CDR3 nucleotides are TGTGCCAGCCGGAGGGATGCCTCCTACGAGCAGTACTTC. Protein: CASRRDASYEQYF.

This clonotype was picked up one time. The chain is built from TRBV20-1 and TRBJ2-5, with 11 nucleotides matching TRBD2. The CDR3 spans 19 residues. CDR1 DFQATT and CDR2 SNEGSKA come from the germline V gene (reference sequence). V shed 1 base and J 7 bases; nucleotides not matched to a gene: 20. The CDR3: CSARALLAGGEGWGGTQYF. DNA of the CDR3: TGCAGTGCTAGAGCCCTGTTAGCGGGGGGGGAGGGGTGGGGTGGGACCCAGTACTTC.

In its sample, this clonotype was seen many times. The chain carries TRBV6-6 and TRBJ1-1; no definite D call. V lost 2 bases and J lost 1, with 8 bases in between. This CDR3 has 14 residues. In germline, CDR1 is MNHNY, CDR2 SVGAGI (reference sequence). Here the CDR3 reads CASSYAGGNTEAFF. As DNA, the CDR3 is TGTGCCAGCAGTTACGCAGGCGGGAACACTGAAGCTTTCTTT.

This clonotype has just a few counts. This rearrangement joins TRBV11-2 to TRBJ2-2; D is undetermined. The CDR3 is 13 amino acids. Germline CDR1 and CDR2: SGHAT and FQNNGV. V lost 4 bases and J lost 3, with 6 bases in between. The CDR3 loop reads CASSSKDTGELFF. CDR3 nucleotide sequence: TGTGCCAGCAGCTCCAAGGACACCGGGGAGCTGTTTTTT.

Many counts were recorded for this clonotype. This sequence joins TRBV12-3 or TRBV12-4 and TRBJ2-3; a possible D gene is TRBD2 (5 bases). CDR3 length: 12 amino acids. Trimming pared 7 bases from V and 5 bases from J, leaving 10 bases between. CDR3 region: CASTSGGDTQYF. Written as DNA, the CDR3 is TGTGCCAGCACTTCAGGAGGAGATACGCAGTATTTT.

There are many counts of this clonotype. V is TRBV7-8 and J is TRBJ1-5, with TRBD1 matching 9 bases. J was trimmed by 2 bases and V by 1 base; bases with no gene match: 9. The CDR3 sequence is 18 residues long. Germline CDR1 is SGHVS and CDR2 is FQNEAQ. The CDR3 sequence is CASSLGTGVLTGNQPQHF. The CDR3 nucleotides are TGTGCCAGCAGCTTAGGGACAGGGGTTTTGACCGGCAATCAGCCCCAGCATTTT.

This clonotype was observed many times. This chain links TRBV4-1 with TRBJ2-7; unclear D gene. Trimming removed 0 bases from V and 2 bases from J, with 14 bases in between. Germline CDR1 is MGHRA and CDR2 is YSYEKL. This CDR3 comprises 16 residues. The CDR3 DNA is TGCGCCAGCAGCCAAGATCTCAACAAAATCACCTACGAGCAGTACGTC. Encoded protein: CASSQDLNKITYEQYV.

This clonotype came up many times. The V call is TRBV7-2, the J call TRBJ2-3, with 8 bases lining up with TRBD2. This CDR3 region has 16 residues. The junction had 7 bases not matched to a gene; V was cut back by 5 bases and J by 0 bases. Per the germline V gene, CDR1 is SGHTA and CDR2 is FQGNSA. The CDR3 protein is CASSANQRGSTDTQYF. The CDR3 nucleotides are TGTGCCAGCAGCGCCAACCAGCGGGGGAGCACAGATACGCAGTATTTT.

The chain is built from TRBV6-2 or TRBV6-3 and TRBJ2-3; 15 bases line up with TRBD2. The CDR3 is made up of 16 amino acids. Germline V gene data show CDR1 as MNHEY and CDR2 as SVGEGT. The ends lost 4 bases at V and 5 bases at J; junction bases unmatched: 4. CDR3 nucleotide sequence: TGTGCCAGCAGTTCGGGACTAGCGGGGGGAAGAGATACGCAGTATTTT. The encoded protein is CASSSGLAGGRDTQYF.

This clonotype came up many times. The genes are TRBV6-1 and TRBJ2-5; tentative D call: TRBD1 (6 bases). Between the trimmed V and J ends, which lost 6 bases and 4 bases, there was a span of 12 bases. CDR1 and CDR2 (germline): MNHNS, SASEGT. This CDR3 contains 13 residues. Written as DNA, the CDR3 is TGTGCCAGCAGCCCGACAGGTAGAGAGACCCAGTACTTC. Amino acid sequence: CASSPTGRETQYF.

This clonotype was seen a few times. This chain links TRBV2 with TRBJ1-4; D gene ambiguous. The CDR3 extends over 13 amino acids. Trimming removed 3 bases from V and 4 bases from J, with 6 bases in between. CDR1 SNHLY and CDR2 FYNNEI come from the germline V gene. CDR3 in amino acids: CASSDKINEKLFF. CDR3 DNA sequence: TGTGCCAGCAGTGACAAGATTAATGAAAAACTGTTTTTT.

This clonotype appeared many times. The chain uses TRBV10-1 and TRBJ1-4; 8 bases match TRBD1. The V segment lost 3 bases and the J segment 8 bases; nucleotides outside the gene matches: 5. The CDR3 runs to 14 residues. In germline, CDR1 is WNHNN, CDR2 SYGVQD (reference sequence). The CDR3 nucleotides are TGCGCCAGCAGTGACGGGACAGGAACCGAAAAACTGTTTTTT. It is translated as CASSDGTGTEKLFF.

This clonotype has at least ten counts. CDR3 protein: CSVEEGGGSFEKLFF. The CDR3 coding sequence is TGCAGCGTTGAAGAGGGCGGGGGCTCGTTCGAAAAACTGTTTTTT. The chain couples TRBV29-1 to TRBJ1-4; D might be TRBD1 (6 bases). CDR1 SQVTM and CDR2 ANQGSEA come from the germline V gene. Deletions cut 0 bases from V and 8 bases from J, with 16 bases between. There are 15 residues in the CDR3.

This clonotype came up a few times. The chain combines TRBV28 with TRBJ1-1; 8 bases match TRBD1. Germline CDR1 reads MDHEN; CDR2 reads SYDVKM. Germline trimming cut 5 bases from V and 5 bases from J; bases unmatched to any gene: 10. CDR3 size: 15 residues. The CDR3 DNA reads TGTGCCAGCAGTCCACCCCACAGGGGGGGGACTGAAGCTTTCTTT. It codes for CASSPPHRGGTEAFF.

This clonotype was recorded at least ten times. This chain uses TRBV6-6 with TRBJ1-1, with TRBD1 identical over 7 bases. The trim removed 5 bases at V and 6 bases at J, leaving 3 bases unmatched. The CDR3 contains 12 residues. The V gene's germline CDR1 is MNHNY and CDR2 SVGAGI (reference sequence). The CDR3 DNA reads as TGTGCCAGCAGTAAGGACAGGTCTGAAGCTTTCTTT. It specifies CASSKDRSEAFF.

About this clonotype: This may be a read error: a much more frequent sequence differs by one nucleotide. Because it lacks the conserved phenylalanine or tryptophan at the end, this CDR3 is likely a read error. This sequence joins TRBV19 and TRBJ1-2; no clear D gene. There are 18 residues in the CDR3. Germline CDR1 is LNHDA and CDR2 is SQIVND (reference sequence). The V gene lost 6 bases and the J gene lost 1 base, with 24 bases spanning the gap. CDR3: CASSPPPLTGNDNYGYTI. The CDR3 DNA reads TGTGCCAGTAGCCCCCCGCCCCTGACTGGGAATGATAACTATGGCTACACCATC.

At least ten counts were recorded for this clonotype. The gene calls are TRBV7-6 and TRBJ2-3; TRBD2 agrees at 13 bases. The CDR3 spans 16 residues. Germline V lookup: CDR1 SGHVS, CDR2 FNYEAQ. J was trimmed by 1 base and V by 4 bases; bases with no gene match: 2. The CDR3 here is CASSWGTSGGTDTQYF. The CDR3 DNA follows: TGTGCCAGCAGCTGGGGGACTAGCGGGGGCACAGATACGCAGTATTTT. Variable domain in full (rest from reference TRBV7-6 and TRBJ2-3): GAGVSQSPRYKVTKRGQDVALRCDPISGHVSLYWYRQALGQGPEFLTYFNYEAQQDKSGLPNDRFSAERPEGSISTLTIQRTEQRDSAMYRCASSWGTSGGTDTQYFGPGTRLTVL.

This clonotype was seen repeatedly, ten times or more. V is TRBV12-3 or TRBV12-4 and J is TRBJ2-7; D is ambiguous. Trimming left V 3 bases short and J 5 bases short, with 11 bases between. The CDR3 length is 13 residues. The CDR3 sequence: CASSLGFSDEQYF. CDR3 bases: TGTGCCAGCAGTTTGGGGTTCTCGGACGAGCAGTACTTC.

Ten or more counts support this clonotype. The chain carries TRBV7-8 and TRBJ1-1, with 11 bases identical to TRBD1. This CDR3 has 15 amino acids. The ends lost 5 bases at V and 4 bases at J; junction bases unmatched: 6. Germline assignment: CDR1 SGHVS and CDR2 FQNEAQ. The CDR3: CASSARTGGLTEAFF. CDR3 sequence (DNA): TGTGCCAGCAGCGCCCGGACAGGGGGCCTCACTGAAGCTTTCTTT.

This clonotype was counted many times. This chain uses TRBV7-2 with TRBJ2-3, with 9 bases identical to TRBD2. The CDR3 consists of 17 residues. V gave up 1 base and J gave up 0 bases; unmatched junction bases: 5. Germline CDR1 is SGHTA and CDR2 is FQGNSA. CDR3 protein: CASSLGPLAGSTDTQYF. CDR3 nucleotides: TGTGCCAGCAGCTTAGGTCCCCTAGCGGGGAGCACAGATACGCAGTATTTT.

This clonotype was counted ten times or more. J is TRBJ2-7 and V is TRBV6-1; D is possibly TRBD2 (6 bases). The V and J ends lost 7 bases and 3 bases respectively, with 10 bases between them. CDR3 length equals 12 residues. The germline V gene encodes CDR1 MNHNS and CDR2 SASEGT. In nucleotides, the CDR3 is TGTGCCAGCATGAGCGGGCTCTACGAGCAGTACTTC. It encodes CASMSGLYEQYF.

This clonotype was seen only once. CDR3 loop: CSATSGTASTEAFF. CDR3 bases: TGCAGTGCTACCTCAGGGACTGCCAGCACTGAAGCTTTCTTT. The gene calls are TRBV20-1 and TRBJ1-1; TRBD1 might be the D (5 bases). CDR1 is DFQATT and CDR2 is SNEGSKA in the germline V gene (reference sequence). V lost 4 bases and J lost 4, with 16 bases in between. The CDR3 runs 14 residues.

This clonotype was picked up a small number of times. This sequence joins TRBV20-1 and TRBJ2-5; TRBD2 aligns across 13 bases. The CDR3 loop spans 17 amino acids. Germline loops: CDR1 DFQATT, CDR2 SNEGSKA (reference sequence). V gave up 1 base and J gave up 5 bases; unmatched junction bases: 10. The CDR3 is CSARVGLAGARRETQYF. CDR3 sequence (DNA): TGCAGTGCTAGAGTAGGACTAGCGGGGGCCAGGCGGGAGACCCAGTACTTC.

The chain is built from TRBV29-1 and TRBJ1-5; D unresolved. The V gene lost 6 bases and the J gene lost 5 bases, with 14 bases spanning the gap. This CDR3 region has 13 residues. Germline-derived CDR1 and CDR2 are SQVTM and ANQGSEA. The CDR3 DNA is TGCAGCGTCTCTGACATACTCGATCAGCCCCAGCATTTT. It specifies CSVSDILDQPQHF.

CDR3 DNA sequence: TGTGCCAGCAGTCCCCAGGGCAGGCCGGCGGAAGCCCAGTACTTC. It translates to CASSPQGRPAEAQYF. The chain carries TRBV6-2 or TRBV6-3 and TRBJ2-5, with D perhaps TRBD1 (5 bases). V was shortened by 5 bases and J by 9 bases, with 22 bases between the two germline ends. The CDR3 length is 15 residues. Looked up from germline, CDR1 is MNHEY and CDR2 is SVGEGT.

This clonotype was picked up many times. The chain employs TRBV14 and TRBJ2-7, with D possibly being TRBD1 or TRBD2 (5 bases each). Germline lookup yields CDR1 SGHDN and CDR2 FVKESK. CDR3 length: 15 residues. The germline V and J ends were trimmed by 4 bases and 3 bases, with 16 bases remaining between them. CDR3 in amino acids: CASSRGRDVLYEQYF. CDR3 bases: TGTGCCAGCAGCCGAGGCCGGGACGTCCTCTACGAGCAGTACTTC. The full variable domain, with the rest looked up from reference TRBV14 and TRBJ2-7, is EAGVTQFPSHSVIEKGQTVTLRCDPISGHDNLYWYRRVMGKEIKFLLHFVKESKQDESGMPNNRFLAERTGGTYSTLKVQPAELEDSGVYFCASSRGRDVLYEQYFGPGTRLTVT.